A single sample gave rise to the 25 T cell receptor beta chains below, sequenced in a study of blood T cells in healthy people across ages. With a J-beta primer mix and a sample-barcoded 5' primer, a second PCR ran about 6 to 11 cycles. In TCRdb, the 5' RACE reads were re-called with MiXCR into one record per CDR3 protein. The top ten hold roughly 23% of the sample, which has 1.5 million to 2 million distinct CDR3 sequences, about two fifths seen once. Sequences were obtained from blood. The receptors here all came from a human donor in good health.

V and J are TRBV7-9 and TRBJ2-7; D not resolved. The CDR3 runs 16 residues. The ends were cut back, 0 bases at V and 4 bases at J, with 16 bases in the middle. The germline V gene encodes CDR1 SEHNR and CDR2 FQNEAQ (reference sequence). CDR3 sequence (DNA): TGTGCCAGCAGCTTAGCGCATGGCACCGCGGATTACGAGCAGTACTTC. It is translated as CASSLAHGTADYEQYF.

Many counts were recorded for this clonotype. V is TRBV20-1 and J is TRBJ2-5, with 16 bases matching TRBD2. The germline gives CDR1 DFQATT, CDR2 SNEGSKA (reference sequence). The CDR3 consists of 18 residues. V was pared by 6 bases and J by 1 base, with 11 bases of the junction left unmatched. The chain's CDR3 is CSAQSGLAGGSLQETQYF. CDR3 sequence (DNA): TGCAGTGCCCAATCGGGACTAGCGGGAGGGAGTCTCCAAGAGACCCAGTACTTC.

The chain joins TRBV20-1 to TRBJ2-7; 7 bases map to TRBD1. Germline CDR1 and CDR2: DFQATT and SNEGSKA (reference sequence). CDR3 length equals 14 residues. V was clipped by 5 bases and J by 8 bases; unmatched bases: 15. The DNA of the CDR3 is TGCAGTGCTGACCATCTCGGTGGGACAGCAAAGCAGTACTTC. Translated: CSADHLGGTAKQYF.

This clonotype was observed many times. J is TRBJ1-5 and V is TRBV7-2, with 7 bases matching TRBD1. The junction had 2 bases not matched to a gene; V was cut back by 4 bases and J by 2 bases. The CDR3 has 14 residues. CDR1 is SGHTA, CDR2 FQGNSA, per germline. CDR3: CASSSRGGNQPQHF. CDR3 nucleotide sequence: TGTGCCAGCAGCTCCAGGGGGGGCAATCAGCCCCAGCATTTT.

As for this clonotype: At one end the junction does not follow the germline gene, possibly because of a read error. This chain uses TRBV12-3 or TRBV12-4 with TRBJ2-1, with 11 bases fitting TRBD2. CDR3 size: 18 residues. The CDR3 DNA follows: TGTACCAGCCCCCCCGGGACTAGCGGTGATCGGACGCGGAATGAGCAGTTCTTC. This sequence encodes CTSPPGTSGDRTRNEQFF.

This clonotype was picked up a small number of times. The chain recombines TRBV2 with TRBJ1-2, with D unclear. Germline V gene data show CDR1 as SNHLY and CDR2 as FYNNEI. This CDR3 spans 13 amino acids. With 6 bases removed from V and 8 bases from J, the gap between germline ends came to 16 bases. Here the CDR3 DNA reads TGTGCCAGCAGCTATGGGCCATCCTACGGCTACACCTTC. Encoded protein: CASSYGPSYGYTF.

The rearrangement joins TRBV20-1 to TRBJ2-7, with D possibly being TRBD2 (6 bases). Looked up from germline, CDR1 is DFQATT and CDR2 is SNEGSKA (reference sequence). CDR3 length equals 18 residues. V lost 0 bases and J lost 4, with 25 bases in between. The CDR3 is CSARDSGSPGWRGYEQYF. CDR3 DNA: TGCAGTGCTAGAGATTCAGGGAGCCCAGGGTGGCGGGGATACGAGCAGTACTTC.

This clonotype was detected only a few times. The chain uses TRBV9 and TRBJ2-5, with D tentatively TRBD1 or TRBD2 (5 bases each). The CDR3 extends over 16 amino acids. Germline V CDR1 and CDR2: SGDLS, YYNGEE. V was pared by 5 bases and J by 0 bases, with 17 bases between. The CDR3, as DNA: TGTGCCAGCAGTGACCCGGGACGGAATAACCAAGAGACCCAGTACTTC. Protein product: CASSDPGRNNQETQYF.

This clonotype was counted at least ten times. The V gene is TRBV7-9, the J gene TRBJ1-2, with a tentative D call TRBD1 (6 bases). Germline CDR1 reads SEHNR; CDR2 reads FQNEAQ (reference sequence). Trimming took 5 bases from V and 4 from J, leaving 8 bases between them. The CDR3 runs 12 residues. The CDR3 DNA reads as TGTGCCAGCAGCCAGGACAGCTATGGCTACACCTTC. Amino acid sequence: CASSQDSYGYTF.

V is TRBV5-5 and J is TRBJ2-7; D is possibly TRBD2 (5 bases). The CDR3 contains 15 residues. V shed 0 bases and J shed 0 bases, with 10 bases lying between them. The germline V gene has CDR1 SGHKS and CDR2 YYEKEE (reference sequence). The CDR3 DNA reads TGTGCCAGCAGCTTGGGGTGGGGAGTCTCCTACGAGCAGTACTTC. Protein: CASSLGWGVSYEQYF. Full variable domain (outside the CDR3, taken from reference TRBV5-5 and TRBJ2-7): DAGVTQSPTHLIKTRGQQVTLRCSPISGHKSVSWYQQVLGQGPQFIFQYYEKEERGRGNFPDRFSARQFPNYSSELNVNALLLGDSALYLCASSLGWGVSYEQYFGPGTRLTVT.

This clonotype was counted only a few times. CDR3 amino acids: CASSQDLLVQPQHF. The CDR3 region has the DNA TGTGCCAGCAGCCAAGATTTGTTAGTACAGCCCCAGCATTTT. The V and J genes are TRBV3-1 and TRBJ1-5; D gene uncertain. Germline V gene lookup returns CDR1 LGHDT and CDR2 YNNKEL (reference sequence). V lost 0 bases, J lost 7 bases, and 10 bases lay in between. The CDR3 totals 14 residues.

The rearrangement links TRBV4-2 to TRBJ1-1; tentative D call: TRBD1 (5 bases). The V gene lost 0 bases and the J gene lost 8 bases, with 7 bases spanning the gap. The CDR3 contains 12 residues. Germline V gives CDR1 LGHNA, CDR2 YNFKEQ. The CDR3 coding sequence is TGTGCCAGCAGCCAAGATGGGGCAGAAGCTTTCTTT. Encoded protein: CASSQDGAEAFF.

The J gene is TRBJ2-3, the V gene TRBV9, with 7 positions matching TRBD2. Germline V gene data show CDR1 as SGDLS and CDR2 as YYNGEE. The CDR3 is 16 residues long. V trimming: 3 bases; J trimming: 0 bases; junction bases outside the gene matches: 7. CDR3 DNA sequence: TGTGCCAGCAGCGGGGAGGGAGCGACTAGCACAGATACGCAGTATTTT. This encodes CASSGEGATSTDTQYF.

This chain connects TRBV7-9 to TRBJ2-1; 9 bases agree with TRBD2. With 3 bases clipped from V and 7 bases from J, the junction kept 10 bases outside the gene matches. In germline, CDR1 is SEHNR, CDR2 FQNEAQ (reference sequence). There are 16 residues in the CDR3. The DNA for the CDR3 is TGTGCCAGCAGCTTTACCGAGCGGGGGGTGGGAAATGAGCAGTTCTTC. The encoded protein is CASSFTERGVGNEQFF.

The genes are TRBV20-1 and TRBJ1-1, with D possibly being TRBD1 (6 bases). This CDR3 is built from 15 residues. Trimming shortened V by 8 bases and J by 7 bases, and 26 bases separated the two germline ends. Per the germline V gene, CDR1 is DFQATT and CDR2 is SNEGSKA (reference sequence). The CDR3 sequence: CSQDLSGAGYGEAFF. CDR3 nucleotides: TGCAGTCAAGACTTGTCGGGGGCTGGGTACGGTGAAGCTTTCTTT.

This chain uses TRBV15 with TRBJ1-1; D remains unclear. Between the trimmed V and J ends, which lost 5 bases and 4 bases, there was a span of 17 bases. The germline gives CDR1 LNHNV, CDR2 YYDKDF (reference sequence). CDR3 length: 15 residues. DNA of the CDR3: TGTGCCACCAGCCCGAGCCCGGTACGATCCACTGAAGCTTTCTTT. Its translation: CATSPSPVRSTEAFF.

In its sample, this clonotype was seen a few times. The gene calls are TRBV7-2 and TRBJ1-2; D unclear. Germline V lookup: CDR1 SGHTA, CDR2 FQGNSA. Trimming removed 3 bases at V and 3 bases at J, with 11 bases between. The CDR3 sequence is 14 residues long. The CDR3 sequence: CASSFEGADYGYTF. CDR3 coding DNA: TGTGCCAGCAGCTTTGAGGGCGCGGACTATGGCTACACCTTC.

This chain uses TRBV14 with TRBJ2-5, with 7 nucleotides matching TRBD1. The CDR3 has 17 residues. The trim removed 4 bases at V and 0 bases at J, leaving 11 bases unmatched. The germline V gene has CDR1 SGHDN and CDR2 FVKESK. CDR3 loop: CASSPGVETGHQETQYF. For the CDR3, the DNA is TGTGCCAGCAGCCCAGGGGTGGAGACAGGGCACCAAGAGACCCAGTACTTC.

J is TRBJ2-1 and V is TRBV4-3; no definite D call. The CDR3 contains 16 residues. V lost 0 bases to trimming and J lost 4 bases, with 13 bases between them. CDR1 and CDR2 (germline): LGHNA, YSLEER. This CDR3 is CASSQDLGQLYNEQFF. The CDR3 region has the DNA TGCGCCAGCAGCCAAGATTTAGGGCAGCTTTACAATGAGCAGTTCTTC.

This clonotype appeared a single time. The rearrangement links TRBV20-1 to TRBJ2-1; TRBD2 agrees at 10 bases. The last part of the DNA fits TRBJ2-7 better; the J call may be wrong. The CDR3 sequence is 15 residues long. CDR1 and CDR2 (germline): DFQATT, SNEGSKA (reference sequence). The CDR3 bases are TGCAGTGCTAGAGATAGCGGGGGGACCTACAATGAGCAGTACTTC. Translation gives CSARDSGGTYNEQYF.

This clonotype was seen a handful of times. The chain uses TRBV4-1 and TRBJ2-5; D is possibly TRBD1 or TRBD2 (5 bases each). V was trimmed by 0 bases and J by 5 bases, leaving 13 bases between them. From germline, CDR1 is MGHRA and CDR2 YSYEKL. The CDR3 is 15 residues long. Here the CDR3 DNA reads TGCGCCAGCAGCCAAGATACGAGGGGCGCGGAGACCCAGTACTTC. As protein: CASSQDTRGAETQYF.

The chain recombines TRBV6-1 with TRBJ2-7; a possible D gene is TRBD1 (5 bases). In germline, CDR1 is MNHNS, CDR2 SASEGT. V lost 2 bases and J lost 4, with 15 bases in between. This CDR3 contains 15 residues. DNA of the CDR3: TGTGCCAGCAGTGAAATAGAGGTGGGGCCTTACGAGCAGTACTTC. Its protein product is CASSEIEVGPYEQYF.

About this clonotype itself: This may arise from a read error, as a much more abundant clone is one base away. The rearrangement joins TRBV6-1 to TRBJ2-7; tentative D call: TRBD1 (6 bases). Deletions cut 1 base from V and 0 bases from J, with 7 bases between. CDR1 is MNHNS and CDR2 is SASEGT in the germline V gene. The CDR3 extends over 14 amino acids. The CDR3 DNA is TGTGCCAGCAGTGAAGTGGACAGCTCCTACGAGCAGTACTTC. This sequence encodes CASSEVDSSYEQYF.

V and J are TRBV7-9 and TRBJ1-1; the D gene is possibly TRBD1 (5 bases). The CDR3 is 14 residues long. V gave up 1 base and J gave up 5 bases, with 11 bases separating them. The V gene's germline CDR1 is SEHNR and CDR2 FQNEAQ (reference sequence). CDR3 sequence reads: CASSLVQGETEAFF. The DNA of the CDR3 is TGTGCCAGCAGCTTAGTACAAGGGGAAACTGAAGCTTTCTTT.

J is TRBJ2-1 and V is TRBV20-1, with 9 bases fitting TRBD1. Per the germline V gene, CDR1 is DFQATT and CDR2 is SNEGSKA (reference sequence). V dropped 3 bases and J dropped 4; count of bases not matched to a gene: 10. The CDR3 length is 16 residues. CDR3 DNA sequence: TGCAGTGCTAGGACACCACAGGGGGCTGGGTACAATGAGCAGTTCTTC. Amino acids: CSARTPQGAGYNEQFF.